One and the same sample provided the 27 T cell receptor beta chains below, sequenced in a study of blood T cells in healthy people across ages. A second PCR of about 6 to 11 cycles used a sample-barcoded 5' primer and a J-beta primer mix. MiXCR, run by TCRdb on the 5' RACE reads, gives a single entry per CDR3 protein. Among 650,000 to 1,000,000 distinct CDR3 sequences listed, about half were seen once. The source material was blood. These receptors were collected from a man at least 80 years old in good health.

The sample holds a few counts of this clonotype. This chain uses TRBV5-1 with TRBJ2-3, with D maybe TRBD1 (6 bases). Trimming pared 5 bases from V and 2 bases from J, leaving 9 bases between. The germline CDR1 and CDR2 sequences are SGHRS and YFSETQ. This CDR3 has 13 residues. This chain's CDR3 is CASRRDITDTQYF. The CDR3 coding sequence is TGCGCCAGCAGACGGGACATCACAGATACGCAGTATTTT.

This clonotype appeared a few times. The chain joins TRBV6-6 to TRBJ2-5; TRBD2 agrees at 7 bases. Germline V CDR1 and CDR2: MNHNY, SVGAGI (reference sequence). This CDR3 region has 16 residues. The V segment lost 0 bases and the J segment 1 base; nucleotides outside the gene matches: 5. Here the CDR3 reads CASSYSGGRSQETQYF. The CDR3 DNA follows: TGTGCCAGCAGTTACTCCGGCGGGAGAAGCCAAGAGACCCAGTACTTC.

V is TRBV7-2 and J is TRBJ2-3; no clear D gene. Trimming shortened V by 6 bases and J by 2 bases, and 12 bases separated the two germline ends. The CDR3 extends over 14 amino acids. Germline V gene sequence: CDR1 SGHTA, CDR2 FQGNSA. CDR3 sequence: CASSSSKTTDTQYF. The DNA for the CDR3 is TGTGCCAGCAGTTCCTCAAAGACCACAGATACGCAGTATTTT.

The chain combines TRBV4-1 with TRBJ2-4; 9 bases fit TRBD1. CDR1 is MGHRA and CDR2 is YSYEKL in the germline V gene. The CDR3 is made up of 16 amino acids. Trimming at V came to 4 bases and at J to 3 bases, leaving 7 bases not matched to a gene. CDR3 loop: CASSPQGAPIKNIQYF. The CDR3 bases are TGCGCCAGCAGCCCACAGGGGGCTCCAATCAAAAACATTCAGTACTTC.

The chain recombines TRBV7-2 with TRBJ2-7; perhaps TRBD1 as D (6 bases). Germline CDR1 reads SGHTA; CDR2 reads FQGNSA. V was cut by 1 base and J by 1 base, with 14 bases left in between. CDR3 size: 16 residues. The CDR3 region has the DNA TGTGCCAGCAGCTTAGTTAGCACAGGGTGGTCCTACGAGCAGTACTTC. As protein: CASSLVSTGWSYEQYF.

The chain recombines TRBV20-1 with TRBJ1-5; perhaps TRBD1 as D (6 bases). The CDR3 is 15 amino acids. The germline CDR1 and CDR2 sequences are DFQATT and SNEGSKA (reference sequence). V was pared by 6 bases and J by 5 bases, with 20 bases between. CDR3 bases: TGCAGTGCAAAGATCGCGGGGGGCCGGGATCAGCCCCAGCATTTT. This sequence encodes CSAKIAGGRDQPQHF.

The chain combines TRBV5-6 with TRBJ2-5, with D tentatively TRBD2 (5 bases). Germline V CDR1 and CDR2: SGHDT, YYEEEE. Trimming removed 1 base from V and 11 bases from J, with 18 bases in between. The length of the CDR3 is 14 residues. The CDR3 bases are TGTGCCAGCAGCTTGCGGTCGCGGAGGAATGAGCAGTACTTC. This sequence encodes CASSLRSRRNEQYF.

The table lists this clonotype with many counts. J is TRBJ2-3 and V is TRBV7-2, with 9 bases matching TRBD2. This CDR3 has 18 residues. Trimming removed 2 bases from V and 0 bases from J; junction bases left unmatched: 9. Germline V gives CDR1 SGHTA, CDR2 FQGNSA. The CDR3 DNA reads TGTGCCAGCAGCTTATGGTACCAAGCGGGAGGCAGCACAGATACGCAGTATTTT. Protein: CASSLWYQAGGSTDTQYF.

The chain recombines TRBV6-1 with TRBJ2-1; D is unresolved. Near its end, the DNA agrees better with TRBJ2-7, so the J call may be wrong. Germline CDR1 MNHNS, CDR2 SASEGT. The CDR3 has 12 amino acids. The CDR3 loop reads CASSWERNEQYF. In DNA, the CDR3 is TGTGCCAGCAGTTGGGAAAGGAATGAGCAGTACTTC.

This rearrangement joins TRBV3-1 to TRBJ2-7; 11 positions match TRBD1. CDR1 and CDR2 from the germline V gene are LGHDT and YNNKEL (reference sequence). V was clipped by 2 bases and J by 3 bases; unmatched bases: 3. This CDR3 comprises 15 residues. In DNA form, the CDR3 reads TGTGCCAGCAGCCAATCTGGGACAGGGGGCTACGAGCAGTACTTC. This sequence encodes CASSQSGTGGYEQYF.

This chain uses TRBV20-1 with TRBJ2-5, with 9 bases aligning to TRBD2. The CDR3 sequence is 15 residues long. Germline CDR1 DFQATT, CDR2 SNEGSKA (reference sequence). V was clipped by 6 bases and J by 11 bases; unmatched bases: 19. Here the CDR3 reads CSATSGRIQENEQYF. CDR3 DNA sequence: TGCAGTGCGACTAGCGGCCGAATACAAGAGAATGAGCAGTACTTC.

The chain uses TRBV15 and TRBJ1-2; 8 nucleotides match TRBD1. J gave up 0 bases and V 1 base, and 4 bases lay outside the gene matches. CDR3 length equals 16 residues. The germline V gene encodes CDR1 LNHNV and CDR2 YYDKDF (reference sequence). The CDR3 here is CATSRGGTGANYGYTF. The CDR3 bases are TGTGCCACCAGCAGAGGGGGGACAGGTGCTAACTATGGCTACACCTTC.

The chain recombines TRBV5-1 with TRBJ2-5, with D maybe TRBD1 (6 bases). CDR1 and CDR2 (germline): SGHRS, YFSETQ. V gave up 4 bases and J gave up 1 base, with 14 bases separating them. The CDR3 sequence is 15 residues long. In DNA form, the CDR3 reads TGCGCCAGCAGCCTCCTGGGACAAGCCCAAGAGACCCAGTACTTC. Translating gives CASSLLGQAQETQYF.

V usage is TRBV12-3 or TRBV12-4 and J usage is TRBJ1-4, with D tentatively TRBD1 (5 bases). CDR3 length: 14 amino acids. With 3 bases removed from V and 12 bases from J, the gap between germline ends came to 17 bases. CDR3 sequence: CASSLYQGVDQLFF. CDR3 nucleotide sequence: TGTGCCAGCAGTTTGTATCAGGGCGTTGATCAACTGTTTTTT.

The CDR3 DNA reads as TGTGCCAGCAGGAAGACTAGCGTCTCCTACGAGCAGTACTTC. This sequence encodes CASRKTSVSYEQYF. This chain joins TRBV12-3 or TRBV12-4 and TRBJ2-7, with TRBD2 matching over 8 bases. The CDR3 length is 14 residues. With V trimmed by 6 bases and J by 0 bases, 4 bases remained unmatched.

This clonotype came up a few times. The V call is TRBV29-1, the J call TRBJ2-1; 7 nucleotides line up with TRBD2. CDR3 length: 15 residues. The germline gives CDR1 SQVTM, CDR2 ANQGSEA. After removal of 1 base from V and 3 bases from J, the junction contained 6 bases not matched to a gene. CDR3 in DNA: TGCAGCGTTGAAGGGGGAGGCGGGAGCTACAATGAGCAGTTCTTC. This sequence encodes CSVEGGGGSYNEQFF.

In its sample, this clonotype was seen many times. The CDR3 DNA is TGTGCCAGCAGTTACTCGGTCTCTAGCGGGACTAGCACAGATACGCAGTATTTT. It is translated as CASSYSVSSGTSTDTQYF. This rearrangement joins TRBV6-5 to TRBJ2-3; 9 bases are a match to TRBD2. CDR3 length: 18 residues. After removal of 0 bases from V and 0 bases from J, the junction contained 7 bases not matched to a gene. The germline gives CDR1 MNHEY, CDR2 SVGAGI.

A word on this clonotype: Given a much more abundant clone one base away, this may be a read error. V usage is TRBV9 and J usage is TRBJ1-1; 7 bases fit TRBD1. The CDR3 sequence is 14 residues long. Germline V gene lookup returns CDR1 SGDLS and CDR2 YYNGEE. CDR3: CTSSVRQGGTEAFF. Written as DNA, the CDR3 is TGTACCAGCAGCGTCAGACAGGGTGGCACTGAAGCTTTCTTT.

The chain couples TRBV27 to TRBJ1-4, with D possibly being TRBD1 (6 bases). Germline lookup yields CDR1 MNHEY and CDR2 SMNVEV (reference sequence). Trimming pared 3 bases from V and 4 bases from J, leaving 12 bases between. CDR3 length: 15 amino acids. CDR3 sequence reads: CASSFRGRINEKLFF. The CDR3 DNA is TGTGCCAGCAGTTTTCGGGGGCGGATTAATGAAAAACTGTTTTTT.

The rearrangement uses TRBV25-1 and TRBJ2-7; the D is unclear. TRBJ2-5 explains the end of the DNA better; the J call may be wrong. The germline CDR1 and CDR2 sequences are MGHDK and SYGVNS. The CDR3 consists of 14 residues. CDR3 residues: CASSESAEQETQYF. CDR3 sequence (DNA): TGTGCCAGCAGTGAATCGGCAGAACAAGAGACCCAGTACTTC.

The chain is built from TRBV29-1 and TRBJ2-3; 13 bases map to TRBD2. V trimming: 7 bases; J trimming: 4 bases; junction bases outside the gene matches: 11. There are 16 residues in the CDR3. Germline lookup yields CDR1 SQVTM and CDR2 ANQGSEA. CDR3 residues: CSAKRTSGSVADTQYF. The CDR3 region has the DNA TGCAGCGCCAAGAGGACTAGCGGGAGTGTAGCAGATACGCAGTATTTT.

This chain links TRBV7-2 with TRBJ1-2; D gene ambiguous. The V end was cut by 4 bases, the J end by 4 bases, with 16 bases between. The CDR3 consists of 15 residues. Germline assignment: CDR1 SGHTA and CDR2 FQGNSA. Here the CDR3 reads CASSSFKSEVYGYTF. The DNA for the CDR3 is TGTGCCAGCAGCTCCTTTAAGTCCGAGGTCTATGGCTACACCTTC.

The V call is TRBV6-5, the J call TRBJ1-5, with D tentatively TRBD1 (5 bases). V was trimmed by 5 bases and J by 10 bases, leaving 18 bases between them. In germline, CDR1 is MNHEY, CDR2 SVGAGI. The CDR3 consists of 14 residues. In DNA form, the CDR3 reads TGTGCCAGCAGTAGGGGACCCCAAGACAGACCCCAGCATTTT. It encodes CASSRGPQDRPQHF.

The chain links TRBV29-1 to TRBJ2-7; unclear D gene. The CDR3 contains 14 residues. The germline V gene encodes CDR1 SQVTM and CDR2 ANQGSEA. Trimming removed 7 bases from V and 5 bases from J, with 21 bases in between. CDR3: CSGPPGQYNHEQYF. DNA for the CDR3: TGCAGCGGCCCCCCGGGCCAGTATAACCACGAGCAGTACTTC.

This clonotype showed up just a few times. As DNA, the CDR3 is TGTGCCTGGAGTAGGGGAAACAATGAGCAGTTCTTC. This codes for CAWSRGNNEQFF. The chain recombines TRBV30 with TRBJ2-1; D might be TRBD1 (5 bases). Looked up from germline, CDR1 is GTSNPN and CDR2 is SVGIG (reference sequence). The V end was cut by 2 bases, the J end by 5 bases, with 7 bases between. The CDR3 is 12 residues long.

V and J are TRBV7-9 and TRBJ2-5; 7 bases agree with TRBD1. V trimming: 5 bases; J trimming: 11 bases; junction bases outside the gene matches: 17. CDR1 SEHNR and CDR2 FQNEAQ come from the germline V gene (reference sequence). The CDR3 extends over 15 amino acids. Written as DNA, the CDR3 is TGTGCCAGCAGCCCCAGGGGGACAGCCTACAATGAGCAGTACTTC. Amino acids: CASSPRGTAYNEQYF. The variable domain in full, completed from reference TRBV7-9 and TRBJ2-5, reads DTGVSQNPRHKITKRGQNVTFRCDPISEHNRLYWYRQTLGQGPEFLTYFQNEAQLEKSRLLSDRFSAERPKGSFSTLEIQRTEQGDSAMYLCASSPRGTAYNEQYFGPGTRLLVL.

The rearrangement links TRBV6-1 to TRBJ1-1; 8 bases line up with TRBD1. The CDR3 runs 15 residues. Trimming cost V 5 bases and J 5 bases; bases outside gene matches: 10. Per germline, CDR1 MNHNS and CDR2 SASEGT. For the CDR3, the DNA is TGTGCCAGCAGTCAAGGACAGGGCGGGCGGACTGAAGCTTTCTTT. It encodes CASSQGQGGRTEAFF.